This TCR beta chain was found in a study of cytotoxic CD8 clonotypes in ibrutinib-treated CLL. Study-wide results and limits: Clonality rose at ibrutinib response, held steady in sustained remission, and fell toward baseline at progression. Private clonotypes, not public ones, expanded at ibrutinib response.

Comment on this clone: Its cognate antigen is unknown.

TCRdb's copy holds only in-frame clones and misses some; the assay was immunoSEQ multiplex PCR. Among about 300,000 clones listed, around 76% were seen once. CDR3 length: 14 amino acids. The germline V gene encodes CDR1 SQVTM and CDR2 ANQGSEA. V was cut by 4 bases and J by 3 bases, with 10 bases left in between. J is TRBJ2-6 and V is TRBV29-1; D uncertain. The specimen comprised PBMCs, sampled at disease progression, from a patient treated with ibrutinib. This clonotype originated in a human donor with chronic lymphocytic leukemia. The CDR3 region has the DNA TGCAGCGTTGTTGAGGCTAGTGGGGCCAACGTCCTGACTTTC. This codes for CSVVEASGANVLTF.